This TCR beta chain came from a study of blood T cell repertoires in COVID-19. Study overall: Researchers got acute and convalescent COVID-19 samples from the United States, Italy and Spain. In each case, the material was cDNA or gDNA derived from T cells, B-cell-depleted T cells, or PBMCs.

Authors' analysis steps: Amplifying reference gene primers gave estimates of nucleated cell counts. The data were produced by immunoSEQ multiplex PCR, yet TCRdb's version contains in-frame clones alone and is incomplete. The V and J calls and clone size were taken over from that table, and D and trimming were inferred from the DNA. This sample has approximately 100,000 clones; about 80% occur once, and the top ten carry 8% to 13%. The CDR3 runs to 14 residues. V trimming: 4 bases; J trimming: 12 bases; junction bases outside the gene matches: 7. Germline CDR1 is SEHNR and CDR2 is FQNEAQ (reference sequence).

The sequence came from a man in his sixties or seventies with acute or convalescent COVID-19. The sample comprised peripheral blood. V and J are TRBV7-9 and TRBJ1-6, with 9 nucleotides matching TRBD1. Written as DNA, the CDR3 is TGTGCCAGCAGCTGGGGGGACAGGGAGGGACCCCTCCACTTT. Translated: CASSWGDREGPLHF.